This T cell receptor beta chain was found in a study of blood T cell repertoires in COVID-19. Study background: The samples span acute and convalescent COVID-19 from the United States, Italy and Spain.

Authors' processing steps: For nucleated cells, counts were estimated from reference gene primer amplification. The assay was immunoSEQ multiplex PCR, and TCRdb's table has in-frame clones only and misses some. V and J calls plus clone size are reproduced from that table; the DNA served to infer D and trimming. The repertoire includes some 230,000 clones, about 80% of them detected once, and about 2.1% sits in the top ten. Trimming removed 6 bases at V and 7 bases at J, with 16 bases between. Germline CDR1 MDHEN, CDR2 SYDVKM. The CDR3 runs 15 residues. The sample taken for sequencing was peripheral blood. The V and J genes are TRBV28 and TRBJ1-6, with D perhaps matching TRBD1 (6 bases). This TCR was sampled from a woman between 55 and 75 years old with acute or convalescent COVID-19. CDR3 nucleotide sequence: TGTGCCAGCAGCAAAATACAGGGCCGCAATTCACCCCTCCACTTT. This encodes CASSKIQGRNSPLHF. Looking up the rest from reference TRBV28 and TRBJ1-6 gives the full variable domain: DVKVTQSSRYLVKRTGEKVFLECVQDMDHENMFWYRQDPGLGLRLIYFSYDVKMKEKGDIPEGYSVSREKKERFSLILESASTNQTSMYLCASSKIQGRNSPLHFGNGTRLTVT.